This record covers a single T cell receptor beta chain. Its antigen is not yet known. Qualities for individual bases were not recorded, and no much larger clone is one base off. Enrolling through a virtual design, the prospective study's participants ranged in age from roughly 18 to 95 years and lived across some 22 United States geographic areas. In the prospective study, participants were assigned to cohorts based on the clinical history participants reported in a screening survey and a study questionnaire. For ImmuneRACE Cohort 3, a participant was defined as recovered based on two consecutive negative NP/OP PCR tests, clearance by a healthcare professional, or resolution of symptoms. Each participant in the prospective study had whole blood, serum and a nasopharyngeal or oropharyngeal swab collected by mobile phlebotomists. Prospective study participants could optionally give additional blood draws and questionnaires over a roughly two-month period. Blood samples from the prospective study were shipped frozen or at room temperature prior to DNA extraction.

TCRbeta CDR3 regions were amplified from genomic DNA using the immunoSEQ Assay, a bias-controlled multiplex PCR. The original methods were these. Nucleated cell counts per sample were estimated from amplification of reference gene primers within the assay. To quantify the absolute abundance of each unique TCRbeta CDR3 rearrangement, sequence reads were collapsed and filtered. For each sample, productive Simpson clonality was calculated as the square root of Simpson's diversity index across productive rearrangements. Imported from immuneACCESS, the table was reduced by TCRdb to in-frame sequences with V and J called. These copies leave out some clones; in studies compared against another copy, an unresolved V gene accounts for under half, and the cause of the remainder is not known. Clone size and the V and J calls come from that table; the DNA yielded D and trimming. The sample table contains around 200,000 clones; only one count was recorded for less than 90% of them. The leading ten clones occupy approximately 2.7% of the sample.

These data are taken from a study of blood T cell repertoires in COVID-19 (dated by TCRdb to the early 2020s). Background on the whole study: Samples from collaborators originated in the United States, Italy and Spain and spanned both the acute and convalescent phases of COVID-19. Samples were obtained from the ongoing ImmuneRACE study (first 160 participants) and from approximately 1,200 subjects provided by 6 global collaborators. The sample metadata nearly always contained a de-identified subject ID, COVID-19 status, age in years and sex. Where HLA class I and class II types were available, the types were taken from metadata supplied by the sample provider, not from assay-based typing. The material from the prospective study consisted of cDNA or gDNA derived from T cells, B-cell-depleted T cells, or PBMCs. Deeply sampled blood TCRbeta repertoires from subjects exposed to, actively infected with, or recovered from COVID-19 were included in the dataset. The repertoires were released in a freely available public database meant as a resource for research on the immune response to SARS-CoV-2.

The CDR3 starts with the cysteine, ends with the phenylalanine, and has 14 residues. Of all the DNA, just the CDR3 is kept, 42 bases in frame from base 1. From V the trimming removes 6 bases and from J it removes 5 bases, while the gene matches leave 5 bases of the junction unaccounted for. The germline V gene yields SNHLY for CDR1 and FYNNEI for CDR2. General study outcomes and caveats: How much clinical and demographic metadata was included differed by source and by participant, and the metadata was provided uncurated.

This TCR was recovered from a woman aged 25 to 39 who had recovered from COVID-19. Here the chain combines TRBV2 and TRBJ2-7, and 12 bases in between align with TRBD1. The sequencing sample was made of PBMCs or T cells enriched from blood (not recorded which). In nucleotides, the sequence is TGTGCCAGCAGCCCGGGACAGGGGGCGAACGAGCAGTACTTC. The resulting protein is CASSPGQGANEQYF.